These 3 T cell receptor beta chains share one sample of origin, sequenced in a study of blood T cells in healthy people across ages. PCR was performed a second time for about 6 to 12 cycles using a sample-barcoded 5' primer and a J-beta primer mix. MiXCR was run by TCRdb on the 5' RACE reads, yielding one entry per CDR3 protein. This table holds 800,000 to 1,300,000 distinct CDR3 sequences, 20% to 25% found once. These data also featured in a second study, about T cells of mothers and their children.

Specimen: blood. The receptor source for this set is a girl aged 2 to 10 in good health.

This clonotype has just a few counts. The chain has TRBV20-1 and TRBJ2-2, with 8 bases matching TRBD1. The CDR3 totals 16 residues. V lost 0 bases and J lost 5; bases outside the gene matches: 8. Germline-derived CDR1 and CDR2 are DFQATT and SNEGSKA (reference sequence). Here the CDR3 DNA reads TGCAGTGCTAGAGATCGGAGACAGGGGATAACCGGGGAGCTGTTTTTT. Amino acid sequence: CSARDRRQGITGELFF.

This clonotype turned up a few times. The J gene is TRBJ1-6, the V gene TRBV2; possible D gene TRBD1, 5 bases. CDR3 length: 12 residues. Per germline, CDR1 SNHLY and CDR2 FYNNEI. The germline V and J ends were trimmed by 5 bases and 8 bases, with 7 bases remaining between them. CDR3 nucleotides: TGTGCCAGCAGTACAGGAGATTCACCCCTCCACTTT. Its translation is CASSTGDSPLHF. Variable domain in full (rest from reference TRBV2 and TRBJ1-6): EPEVTQTPSHQVTQMGQEVILRCVPISNHLYFYWYRQILGQKVEFLVSFYNNEISEKSEIFDDQFSVERPDGSNFTLKIRSTKLEDSAMYFCASSTGDSPLHFGNGTRLTVT.

This clonotype has a single count. The chain has TRBV7-6 and TRBJ2-1; TRBD1 aligns across 12 bases. The end of the DNA is better explained by TRBJ2-7, so the J call may be wrong. There are 16 residues in the CDR3. Per the germline V gene, CDR1 is SGHVS and CDR2 is FNYEAQ. CDR3 in amino acids: CASSSKPGQGAYEQYF. For the CDR3, the DNA is TGTGCCAGCAGCTCGAAACCGGGACAGGGGGCGTATGAGCAGTACTTC.